This is a list of T cell receptor beta chains from one sample in a study of T cells in Graves' hyperthyroidism and ophthalmopathy. TCRdb passed the multiplex PCR reads through MiXCR, listing each CDR3 protein once. The table records about 720,000 distinct CDR3 sequences, 15% to 20% of them present only once. Sequenced input: blood. These TCRs come from a man between 18 and 29 years old with Graves' hyperthyroidism. The CDR3 runs from the conserved cysteine through the conserved F or W. Fields, in order: J gene, V gene, D gene, clone size, CDR3 DNA, CDR3 protein. D genes are given only for firm matches. Size is stated for part of the rows, as once, few or many counts, or as a class when the clone is expanded.

>TRBJ2-2|TRBV28|-|-
TGTGCCAGCAGTTTGACTTTGCCCGGGGAGCTGTTTTTT
CASSLTLPGELFF
>TRBJ2-1|TRBV20-1|-|-
TGCAGTGCTATAATTCGGCCTATCAATGAGCAGTTCTTC
CSAIIRPINEQFF
>TRBJ2-7|TRBV12-3/TRBV12-4|TRBD2|many
TGTGCCAGCACCAGGACTAGCGGCGCTGCGGAGCAGTACTTC
CASTRTSGAAEQYF
>TRBJ2-1|TRBV6-8|TRBD2|-
TGTGCCAGCAGCTTAGTTTCAGGGGCTAGCGGGAGCAATGAGCAGTTCTTC
CASSLVSGASGSNEQFF
>TRBJ2-7|TRBV20-1|TRBD2|-
TGCAGTGCTAGAGATGGGGAGGGCGGGTTCCACGAGCAGTACTTC
CSARDGEGGFHEQYF
>TRBJ1-5|TRBV15|-|-
TGTGCCACCAGCGGCCTTGGGCTAAGCAATCAGCCCCAGCATTTT
CATSGLGLSNQPQHF
>TRBJ1-1|TRBV29-1|-|many
TGCAGCGTCGTCGGACAATTCACCACTGAAGCTTTCTTT
CSVVGQFTTEAFF
>TRBJ1-2|TRBV3-1|-|once
TGTGCCAGCAGCCAATGGCAGGTCCTGGGTGGCTACACCTTC
CASSQWQVLGGYTF
>TRBJ2-1|TRBV11-2|-|once
TGTGCCAGCAGCTTAGGGGATAGCAGTGAGCAGTTCTTC
CASSLGDSSEQFF
>TRBJ1-1|TRBV6-5|TRBD1|-
TGTGCCAGCAGTTACACCTCAGGGGGCGAGAACACTGAAGCTTTCTTT
CASSYTSGGENTEAFF
>TRBJ2-1|TRBV29-1|TRBD1|-
TGCAGCGTCGGGACAGGGCCGAATGAGCAGTTCTTC
CSVGTGPNEQFF
>TRBJ2-6|TRBV7-9|TRBD1|-
TGTGCCAGCAGCTTCGGGGGGACAGGGGGCTCTGGGGCCAACGTCCTGACTTTC
CASSFGGTGGSGANVLTF
>TRBJ1-1|TRBV4-3|-|-
TGCGCCAGCAGCCAAGATGGGTTTGTCGCTTTCTTT
CASSQDGFVAFF
>TRBJ2-7|TRBV18|TRBD1|many
TGTGCCAGCTCCGCGGCCGGGACAGGGGAAAACGAGCAGTACTTC
CASSAAGTGENEQYF
>TRBJ2-7|TRBV28|TRBD1|many
TGTGCCAGCAGCTCGACCGGGACAGAGAGCTACGAGCAGTACTTC
CASSSTGTESYEQYF
>TRBJ1-2|TRBV20-1|-|-
TGCAGTGTCTCACTTTCCAACTATGGCTACACCTTC
CSVSLSNYGYTF
>TRBJ2-1|TRBV30|TRBD2|few
TGTGCCTGGAGCCAACTAGCGGGAGGGCTCAATGAGCAGTTCTTC
CAWSQLAGGLNEQFF
>TRBJ1-2|TRBV13|-|few
TGTGCCAGCAGCCAGGATACGGCTCCCTCGGGGGATGGCTACACCTTC
CASSQDTAPSGDGYTF
>TRBJ2-7|TRBV7-9|TRBD2|few
TGTGCCAGCAGCTTATGGCCCATACGTACTAGCGGGAGAGGTCTAGGAAGCTACGAGCAGTACTTC
CASSLWPIRTSGRGLGSYEQYF
>TRBJ2-7|TRBV10-3|TRBD1|many
TGTGCCATCTCCAGGGACAGGGTGGACGAGCAGTACTTC
CAISRDRVDEQYF
>TRBJ2-2|TRBV12-3/TRBV12-4|-|many
TGTGCCAGCAGTTCGCTACCTCTTGGATGGACCGGGGAGCTGTTTTTT
CASSSLPLGWTGELFF
>TRBJ2-5|TRBV12-3/TRBV12-4|TRBD2|many
TGTGCCAGCAGTTTTTTCGCGGGGGGATGGGAGACCCAGTACTTC
CASSFFAGGWETQYF
>TRBJ1-1|TRBV2|TRBD1|-
TGTGCCAGCAGTCTTACCGGGACAGGAAACACTGAAGCTTTCTTT
CASSLTGTGNTEAFF